These T cell receptor beta chains were read from a single sample in a study of cytomegalovirus exposure and HLA in healthy donors. Using immunoSEQ multiplex PCR, the repertoire was profiled, and TCRdb retains in-frame clones only, with some absent. The sample has 280,000 or so clones; about 87% are singletons. Sequenced: PBMCs. The receptors here all came from a woman between 18 and 29 years old in good health and CMV-seronegative. Each CDR3 is given with its conserved first and last residue. The order of the fields is CDR3 protein, CDR3 DNA, V gene, D gene, clone size, J gene. A D gene is named only where the DNA matches it firmly. Expanded clones get a size class; other rows say once, few or many, or leave the size out.

CDR3: CASSLAAAGAYNEQFF
DNA: TGTGCCAGCTCCCTCGCGGCGGCGGGGGCCTACAATGAGCAGTTCTTC
V: TRBV2
D: TRBD2
size: NA
J: TRBJ2-1

CDR3: CASSIGDRKNSPLHF
DNA: TGTGCCAGTAGTATTGGGGACAGAAAAAATTCCCCCCTCCACTTT
V: TRBV19
D: TRBD1
size: once
J: TRBJ1-6

CDR3: CSVRDSFFSGNTIYF
DNA: TGCAGCGTTCGGGACAGTTTTTTCTCTGGAAACACCATATATTTT
V: TRBV29-1
D: TRBD1
size: NA
J: TRBJ1-3

CDR3: CASSLRSRGLPYNSPLHF
DNA: TGTGCCAGCAGTTTAAGGAGCAGGGGCCTCCCCTATAATTCACCCCTCCACTTT
V: TRBV27
D: NA
size: NA
J: TRBJ1-6

CDR3: CASSGEGHANYGYTF
DNA: TGCGCCAGCAGTGGAGAGGGACATGCTAACTATGGCTACACCTTC
V: TRBV10-1
D: NA
size: NA
J: TRBJ1-2

CDR3: CASSLNMGQNEQFF
DNA: TGTGCCAGCAGCTTGAACATGGGGCAAAATGAGCAGTTCTTC
V: TRBV7-3
D: NA
size: NA
J: TRBJ2-1

CDR3: CASYPWDKSTDTQYF
DNA: TGCGCCAGCTACCCTTGGGACAAAAGCACAGATACGCAGTATTTT
V: TRBV5-1
D: NA
size: NA
J: TRBJ2-3

CDR3: CASSWGGEAALQYF
DNA: TGTGCCAGCAGTTGGGGGGGGGAGGCAGCTTTACAGTATTTT
V: TRBV6-5
D: TRBD2
size: NA
J: TRBJ2-3

CDR3: CASSLQGGTDTQYF
DNA: TGTGCCAGCAGCCTACAGGGGGGCACAGATACGCAGTATTTT
V: TRBV6-1
D: TRBD1
size: few
J: TRBJ2-3

CDR3: CASSLSGTFGYTF
DNA: TGTGCCAGCAGCCTATCCGGGACTTTCGGCTACACCTTC
V: TRBV9
D: NA
size: NA
J: TRBJ1-2

CDR3: CASSYSDKYEQYF
DNA: TGTGCCAGCAGTTACTCGGACAAATACGAGCAGTACTTC
V: TRBV6-5
D: NA
size: NA
J: TRBJ2-7

CDR3: CALAYTEAFF
DNA: TGTGCCCTGGCTTACACTGAAGCTTTCTTT
V: TRBV30
D: NA
size: NA
J: TRBJ1-1

CDR3: CASSLDASGYPYEQYF
DNA: TGTGCCAGCAGCTTAGATGCTTCAGGTTATCCCTACGAGCAGTACTTC
V: TRBV7-9
D: NA
size: NA
J: TRBJ2-7

CDR3: CASSLSPGPEAFF
DNA: TGTGCCAGCAGCTTGTCCCCGGGTCCTGAAGCTTTCTTT
V: TRBV11-2
D: NA
size: NA
J: TRBJ1-1

CDR3: CASSTGTGNTDTQYF
DNA: TGTGCCAGCAGCACCGGGACAGGGAACACAGATACGCAGTATTTT
V: TRBV5-8
D: TRBD1
size: NA
J: TRBJ2-3

CDR3: CASSSSGQGNYGYTF
DNA: TGTGCCAGCAGCTCCTCAGGACAGGGGAACTATGGCTACACCTTC
V: TRBV13
D: TRBD1
size: NA
J: TRBJ1-2

CDR3: CASSLARAVAGSGIPEAFF
DNA: TGTGCCAGCAGCTTGGCACGGGCGGTGGCAGGTTCAGGGATTCCTGAAGCTTTCTTT
V: TRBV5-6
D: NA
size: NA
J: TRBJ1-1

CDR3: CASSSRDFAGTDTQYF
DNA: TGCGCCAGCAGCAGCCGGGACTTCGCTGGCACAGATACGCAGTATTTT
V: TRBV5-1
D: NA
size: NA
J: TRBJ2-3

CDR3: CASSAQEGYEQYF
DNA: TGTGCCAGCAGCGCCCAGGAGGGCTACGAGCAGTACTTC
V: TRBV6-4
D: NA
size: NA
J: TRBJ2-7

CDR3: CASSDRGRADTQYF
DNA: TGTGCCAGCAGTGACAGGGGGAGGGCAGATACGCAGTATTTT
V: TRBV11-2
D: TRBD1
size: NA
J: TRBJ2-3

CDR3: CASSVSKAGKSTDTQYF
DNA: TGTGCCAGCAGCGTTTCTAAAGCGGGGAAGAGCACAGATACGCAGTATTTT
V: TRBV9
D: TRBD2
size: NA
J: TRBJ2-3

CDR3: CASRGSWASNTEAFF
DNA: TGTGCCAGTAGGGGCTCGTGGGCATCGAACACTGAAGCTTTCTTT
V: TRBV19
D: NA
size: NA
J: TRBJ1-1

CDR3: CAISESGGAYNEQFF
DNA: TGTGCCATCAGTGAGTCCGGGGGGGCCTACAATGAGCAGTTCTTC
V: TRBV10-3
D: TRBD2
size: NA
J: TRBJ2-1

CDR3: CASSTYGTVNEQFF
DNA: TGCGCCAGCAGTACGTATGGGACAGTCAATGAGCAGTTCTTC
V: TRBV10-1
D: TRBD1
size: NA
J: TRBJ2-1

CDR3: CASSLEGFSGENTGELFF
DNA: TGTGCCAGCAGCTTAGAGGGGTTTTCGGGGGAGAACACCGGGGAGCTGTTTTTT
V: TRBV7-2
D: NA
size: NA
J: TRBJ2-2

CDR3: CAASGSSSYEQYF
DNA: TGTGCCGCCTCGGGATCGAGCTCCTACGAGCAGTACTTC
V: TRBV7-9
D: NA
size: NA
J: TRBJ2-7

CDR3: CASSLDRGHYGYTF
DNA: TGTGCCAGCAGCCTGGACAGGGGGCACTATGGCTACACCTTC
V: TRBV5-4
D: TRBD1
size: once
J: TRBJ1-2

CDR3: CASSRGAGELFF
DNA: TGTGCCAGCTCTCGGGGGGCCGGGGAGCTGTTTTTT
V: TRBV6-5
D: TRBD2
size: NA
J: TRBJ2-2

CDR3: CASSVATGLYEQYF
DNA: TGTGCCAGCAGCGTAGCTACGGGGTTATACGAGCAGTACTTC
V: TRBV9
D: NA
size: once
J: TRBJ2-7

CDR3: CASSQEPLTGTLTNEKLFF
DNA: TGCGCCAGCAGCCAAGAGCCTCTGACAGGAACTCTGACGAATGAAAAACTGTTTTTT
V: TRBV4-1
D: NA
size: once
J: TRBJ1-4

CDR3: CASSRGLAGGHTQYF
DNA: TGTGCCAGCAGCCGAGGACTAGCGGGGGGCCATACGCAGTATTTT
V: TRBV4-2
D: TRBD2
size: NA
J: TRBJ2-3

CDR3: CAWGTGQINEKLFF
DNA: TGTGCCTGGGGCACGGGACAGATTAATGAAAAACTGTTTTTT
V: TRBV30
D: TRBD1
size: NA
J: TRBJ1-4

CDR3: CASSGTQGTNTEAFF
DNA: TGTGCCAGCTCAGGAACACAGGGGACGAACACTGAAGCTTTCTTT
V: TRBV18
D: TRBD1
size: NA
J: TRBJ1-1

CDR3: CASSLRGRNTGELFF
DNA: TGTGCCAGCAGCTTGCGGGGACGGAACACCGGGGAGCTGTTTTTT
V: TRBV7-9
D: NA
size: few
J: TRBJ2-2

CDR3: CASSPDQGINQPQHF
DNA: TGTGCCAGCTCACCCGACCAGGGAATCAATCAGCCCCAGCATTTT
V: TRBV18
D: NA
size: NA
J: TRBJ1-5

CDR3: CASTQNRDTEAFF
DNA: TGTGCCAGCACCCAGAACAGGGATACTGAAGCTTTCTTT
V: TRBV2
D: NA
size: NA
J: TRBJ1-1

CDR3: CASSTQTDHQPQHF
DNA: TGTGCCAGCAGTACTCAGACAGATCATCAGCCCCAGCATTTT
V: TRBV6-6
D: NA
size: NA
J: TRBJ1-5

CDR3: CASSYGTSGGLYTQYF
DNA: TGTGCCAGCAGTTACGGGACTAGCGGGGGGCTTTATACGCAGTATTTT
V: TRBV6-5
D: TRBD2
size: NA
J: TRBJ2-3

CDR3: CSVAEGGGDEKLFF
DNA: TGCAGCGTTGCCGAGGGGGGGGGCGATGAAAAACTGTTTTTT
V: TRBV29-1
D: NA
size: NA
J: TRBJ1-4

CDR3: CASSIRGLNTEAFF
DNA: TGTGCCAGTAGTATCCGCGGTTTGAACACTGAAGCTTTCTTT
V: TRBV19
D: NA
size: once
J: TRBJ1-1

CDR3: CASSLSLMNTEAFF
DNA: TGCGCCAGCAGCTTGTCCCTTATGAACACTGAAGCTTTCTTT
V: TRBV5-1
D: NA
size: NA
J: TRBJ1-1

CDR3: CATREDFMNTEAFF
DNA: TGTGCCACCAGGGAGGATTTCATGAACACTGAAGCTTTCTTT
V: TRBV19
D: NA
size: NA
J: TRBJ1-1